Following are 32 T cell receptor beta chains from one sample sequenced in a study of T cells expressing NK-cell markers. No DNA is given; TCRdb re-called the 5' RACE reads and lists each CDR3 protein once. Its listing shows 300,000 or so distinct CDR3 sequences. The sequencing input was blood T cells: a sorted CD56 or NKG2C T cell subset, CD4+ or CD8+ T cells, or bulk PBMC T cells (not recorded which). All receptors derive from a woman between 18 and 75 years old in good health.

The chain combines TRBV4-3 with TRBJ2-3; with no DNA, the TCRdb D assignment of TRBD2 cannot be verified. In germline, CDR1 is LGHNA, CDR2 YSLEER. CDR3 size: 17 residues. This CDR3 is CASSPRRSLAGGDTQYF.

V is TRBV5-6 and J is TRBJ1-4; the TRBD1 assignment by TCRdb is unverifiable without DNA. The CDR3 has 13 amino acids. Germline V gene sequence: CDR1 SGHDT, CDR2 YYEEEE. The CDR3 reads CASSLRGDEKLFF.

This chain connects TRBV7-8 to TRBJ2-1; checking the TCRdb D call of TRBD1 is not possible without DNA. The CDR3 loop spans 15 amino acids. Per the germline V gene, CDR1 is SGHVS and CDR2 is FQNEAQ. This CDR3 reads CASSSQPGINNEQFF.

The chain uses TRBV20-1 and TRBJ2-3; no DNA is available, so the TRBD2 call from TCRdb remains unchecked. The CDR3 loop spans 13 amino acids. Germline values: CDR1 DFQATT, CDR2 SNEGSKA (reference sequence). Here the CDR3 reads CSARGLAGITQYF.

The V gene is TRBV20-1, the J gene TRBJ2-1; with no DNA, the TCRdb D assignment of TRBD2 cannot be verified. CDR3 size: 14 residues. Looked up from germline, CDR1 is DFQATT and CDR2 is SNEGSKA (reference sequence). CDR3 loop: CSARARTSGQEQFF.

The chain employs TRBV3-1 and TRBJ2-1; TCRdb proposes TRBD2, but this gene call is untestable without DNA. CDR3 length equals 18 residues. CDR1 and CDR2 (germline): LGHDT, YNNKEL (reference sequence). This chain's CDR3 is CASSQDLASGGAFSEQFF.

This chain links TRBV18 with TRBJ1-2. CDR3 length: 14 residues. Germline V gene lookup returns CDR1 KGHSH and CDR2 LQKENI. The CDR3 here is CASSQLGRNYGYTF.

The chain couples TRBV20-1 to TRBJ2-1; lacking DNA, the TRBD1 call made by TCRdb goes unchecked. The CDR3 is 16 amino acids. Germline V gene sequence: CDR1 DFQATT, CDR2 SNEGSKA (reference sequence). CDR3 residues: CSARDWGGRGTNEQFF.

V is TRBV12-3 or TRBV12-4 and J is TRBJ2-2; the D call of TRBD2 rests on TCRdb alone, since no DNA is present to check it. The CDR3 has 14 residues. The chain's CDR3 is CASSYIAGAGELFF.

The chain combines TRBV7-9 with TRBJ2-1. CDR1 SEHNR and CDR2 FQNEAQ come from the germline V gene (reference sequence). The CDR3 is made up of 13 amino acids. The CDR3 reads CASSERGGYEQFF.

The chain carries TRBV3-1 and TRBJ2-5; the TCRdb call, TRBD1, lacks DNA for checking. CDR3 length: 14 amino acids. The V gene's germline CDR1 is LGHDT and CDR2 YNNKEL (reference sequence). CDR3 sequence: CASSETPGGAPQYF.

The genes are TRBV20-1 and TRBJ1-6. The germline CDR1 and CDR2 sequences are DFQATT and SNEGSKA (reference sequence). This CDR3 has 15 residues. This chain's CDR3 is CSARDTASYNSPLHF.

This chain joins TRBV29-1 and TRBJ2-7; TCRdb selects TRBD1, and the lack of DNA leaves this call unchecked. Germline V gene lookup returns CDR1 SQVTM and CDR2 ANQGSEA. The CDR3 runs 14 residues. The chain's CDR3 is CSVLPRDRPYEQYF.

This chain links TRBV6-1 with TRBJ2-1; TCRdb designates TRBD1, a call that cannot be tested without DNA. The CDR3 contains 15 residues. Germline values: CDR1 MNHNS, CDR2 SASEGT. CDR3 sequence reads: CASSPLVWGNNEQFF.

The CDR3 loop is CASSFPGRNQETQYF. The chain has TRBV7-8 and TRBJ2-5; TCRdb names TRBD1, which stays unverified in the absence of DNA. This CDR3 is 15 amino acids long. From germline, CDR1 is SGHVS and CDR2 FQNEAQ. The whole variable domain, remainder taken from reference TRBV7-8 and TRBJ2-5, is GAGVSQSPRYKVAKRGQDVALRCDPISGHVSLFWYQQALGQGPEFLTYFQNEAQLDKSGLPSDRFFAERPEGSVSTLKIQRTQQEDSAVYLCASSFPGRNQETQYFGPGTRLLVL.

The chain recombines TRBV14 with TRBJ2-1; TCRdb lists TRBD2, though no DNA is available to test this call. Germline V lookup: CDR1 SGHDN, CDR2 FVKESK. CDR3 length equals 15 residues. The CDR3 sequence: CASSQVTSGTNEQFF.

The genes are TRBV12-3 or TRBV12-4 and TRBJ1-2; as DNA is missing, the TRBD1 call by TCRdb cannot be tested. The CDR3 consists of 15 residues. The CDR3 here is CASSFPHGPDYGYTF.

The V and J genes are TRBV3-1 and TRBJ1-1; TCRdb indicates TRBD1, and absent DNA this call remains unverified. Germline V gene data show CDR1 as LGHDT and CDR2 as YNNKEL (reference sequence). This CDR3 comprises 14 residues. CDR3 protein: CASSQWGPNTEAFF.

The chain has TRBV7-7 and TRBJ2-1; TCRdb picks TRBD1, but there is no DNA to check that call. Germline CDR1 is SSHAT and CDR2 is FNYEAQ (reference sequence). This CDR3 has 20 residues. CDR3 in amino acids: CASSSPRLDTRARTYNEQFF.

The chain joins TRBV4-3 to TRBJ1-1. The CDR3 extends over 15 amino acids. Germline V CDR1 and CDR2: LGHNA, YSLEER. CDR3 sequence reads: CASSQDEGLRTEAFF.

The CDR3 loop reads CASSQEGGQTIRYF. The chain couples TRBV3-1 to TRBJ2-7; there is no DNA to check the TCRdb D call of TRBD2. The CDR3 has 14 residues. Germline values: CDR1 LGHDT, CDR2 YNNKEL (reference sequence).

The CDR3 sequence: CAWSPGGQAVGKLFF. V gene TRBV30 combines with J gene TRBJ1-4; lacking DNA, the TRBD1 call made by TCRdb goes unchecked. The CDR3 length is 15 residues. Germline CDR1 GTSNPN, CDR2 SVGIG (reference sequence).

The chain has TRBV6-2 or TRBV6-3 and TRBJ1-6; lacking DNA, the TRBD1 call made by TCRdb goes unchecked. Per germline, CDR1 MNHEY and CDR2 SVGEGT. The CDR3 loop spans 14 amino acids. The CDR3 sequence: CASSRGQGNSPLHF.

CDR3 sequence: CASSPPGGRANEKLFF. This chain links TRBV18 with TRBJ1-4; TCRdb's D gene call, TRBD1, goes unchecked for lack of DNA. This CDR3 has 16 residues. The germline CDR1 and CDR2 sequences are KGHSH and LQKENI. The entire variable domain, with the rest obtained from reference TRBV18 and TRBJ1-4, is as follows: NAGVMQNPRHLVRRRGQEARLRCSPMKGHSHVYWYRQLPEEGLKFMVYLQKENIIDESGMPKERFSAEFPKEGPSILRIQQVVRGDSAAYFCASSPPGGRANEKLFFGSGTQLSVL.

V is TRBV20-1 and J is TRBJ1-6; as DNA is missing, the TRBD1 call by TCRdb cannot be tested. Per germline, CDR1 DFQATT and CDR2 SNEGSKA (reference sequence). The CDR3 totals 15 residues. The CDR3 is CSARLRDTFNSPLHF.

The CDR3 loop is CASSESLTGQETQYF. The chain employs TRBV10-1 and TRBJ2-5; the TCRdb call, TRBD1, lacks DNA for checking. CDR3 length: 15 residues. The germline V gene has CDR1 WNHNN and CDR2 SYGVQD (reference sequence).

V is TRBV5-4 and J is TRBJ2-1; there is no DNA to check the TCRdb D call of TRBD2. There are 14 residues in the CDR3. Per germline, CDR1 SGHNT and CDR2 YYREEE (reference sequence). The CDR3 here is CASSQQRIYNEQFF.

This chain uses TRBV7-2 with TRBJ1-2. CDR3 length: 15 amino acids. CDR1 is SGHTA, CDR2 FQGNSA, per germline. CDR3 loop: CASSPPGLMSYGYTF.

The V and J genes are TRBV15 and TRBJ1-1. CDR3 length: 15 residues. Germline-derived CDR1 and CDR2 are LNHNV and YYDKDF (reference sequence). CDR3 in amino acids: CATSVSPVVRAEAFF.

The V gene is TRBV28, the J gene TRBJ2-5; there is no DNA to check the TCRdb D call of TRBD1. CDR1 and CDR2 (germline): MDHEN, SYDVKM. CDR3 length: 14 amino acids. This CDR3 reads CASSWGDIQETQYF.

This chain uses TRBV5-6 with TRBJ2-7; TCRdb gives TRBD2 as the D gene, but with no DNA this cannot be confirmed. CDR3 length: 19 residues. Per the germline V gene, CDR1 is SGHDT and CDR2 is YYEEEE. CDR3 loop: CASSLLAGTGGRMSYEQYF.

The J gene is TRBJ2-2, the V gene TRBV7-7; TCRdb selects TRBD1, and the lack of DNA leaves this call unchecked. CDR1 SSHAT and CDR2 FNYEAQ come from the germline V gene (reference sequence). The CDR3 runs 15 residues. CDR3 sequence: CASSFELGGTGELFF.